Following are 31 T cell receptor beta chains from one sample sequenced in a study of cytomegalovirus exposure and HLA in healthy donors. Amplification used 60 Vbeta primers and 13 Jbeta primers. Sequencing used immunoSEQ multiplex PCR; TCRdb keeps in-frame clones, though not all of them. In the table there are tens of thousands of clones, around 66% of which are singletons. Sequencing was carried out using PBMCs. These receptor sequences come from a woman aged 40 to 55 in good health and CMV-seropositive.

This clone was seen a few times. This chain uses TRBV27 with TRBJ2-6; no clear D. Germline lookup yields CDR1 MNHEY and CDR2 SMNVEV (reference sequence). The CDR3 consists of 12 residues. Trimming cost V 8 bases and J 0 bases, with 2 bases left between them. The CDR3 spells CASYSGANVLTF. The DNA for the CDR3 is TGTGCCAGCTACTCTGGGGCCAACGTCCTGACTTTC.

This clone was recorded a few times. The chain carries TRBV7-6 and TRBJ2-3; no clear D gene. This CDR3 has 16 residues. Germline V gene data show CDR1 as SGHVS and CDR2 as FNYEAQ. Trimming took 1 base from V and 2 from J, leaving 13 bases between them. This chain's CDR3 is CASSLVVGDSTDTQYF. Here the CDR3 DNA reads TGTGCCAGCAGCTTAGTAGTCGGAGATTCCACAGATACGCAGTATTTT.

In regard to this clone: The sample holds other DNA sequences that translate to the same CDR3. The chain has TRBV19 and TRBJ1-5; D perhaps matches TRBD1 (5 bases). This CDR3 has 16 amino acids. Trimming took 3 bases from V and 0 from J, leaving 12 bases between them. Germline V lookup: CDR1 LNHDA, CDR2 SQIVND (reference sequence). CDR3 nucleotides: TGTGCCAGTAGTATTGTGGGGGGATATAGCAATCAGCCCCAGCATTTT. Its protein is CASSIVGGYSNQPQHF.

The J gene is TRBJ2-5, the V gene TRBV5-1; 8 bases map to TRBD2. The V gene's germline CDR1 is SGHRS and CDR2 YFSETQ. This CDR3 has 15 amino acids. J gave up 5 bases and V 4 bases, and 10 bases lay outside the gene matches. This CDR3 reads CASSAGDSGTETQYF. CDR3 in DNA: TGCGCCAGCAGCGCGGGAGATAGCGGGACGGAGACCCAGTACTTC.

The V and J genes are TRBV6-5 and TRBJ2-1, with 9 bases matching TRBD2. Germline CDR1 MNHEY, CDR2 SVGAGI. The CDR3 spans 16 residues. The V and J ends lost 0 bases and 9 bases, in that order; junction bases with no gene match: 9. CDR3 residues: CASSYSSGSSRSEQFF. The CDR3 nucleotides read TGTGCCAGCAGTTACTCTAGCGGGAGCTCGAGGAGTGAGCAGTTCTTC.

The genes are TRBV10-3 and TRBJ1-3; perhaps TRBD1 as D (6 bases). This CDR3 contains 13 residues. Germline assignment: CDR1 ENHRY and CDR2 SYGVKD. Trimming took off 7 bases at V and 0 bases at J, with 7 bases between the two ends. The CDR3 here is CAITGDSGNTIYF. CDR3 coding DNA: TGTGCCATCACAGGGGACTCTGGAAACACCATATATTTT.

The chain uses TRBV6-5 and TRBJ1-2; D gene ambiguous. The CDR3 loop spans 13 amino acids. The germline gives CDR1 MNHEY, CDR2 SVGAGI. V was shortened by 6 bases and J by 0 bases, with 8 bases between the two germline ends. CDR3 sequence: CASRSSTNYGYTF. In nucleotides, the CDR3 is TGTGCCAGCAGGTCCTCTACTAACTATGGCTACACCTTC.

This chain joins TRBV27 and TRBJ2-1; D unclear. The CDR3 consists of 11 residues. With 8 bases removed from V and 5 bases from J, the gap between germline ends came to 7 bases. CDR1 MNHEY and CDR2 SMNVEV come from the germline V gene (reference sequence). The CDR3 region has the DNA TGTGCCAGCGGCCACGACAATGAGCAGTTCTTC. It is translated as CASGHDNEQFF.

The V call is TRBV5-4, the J call TRBJ2-3; tentatively, D is TRBD2 (6 bases). The length of the CDR3 is 15 residues. The germline V and J ends were trimmed by 5 bases and 1 base, with 14 bases remaining between them. Germline V gene sequence: CDR1 SGHNT, CDR2 YYREEE (reference sequence). The CDR3 sequence: CASSTQRAGTDTQYF. Here the CDR3 DNA reads TGTGCCAGCAGTACTCAGCGGGCTGGCACAGATACGCAGTATTTT.

The V gene is TRBV5-1, the J gene TRBJ1-5, with TRBD1 matching over 7 bases. The CDR3 spans 14 residues. V was pared by 1 base and J by 7 bases, with 5 bases of the junction left unmatched. Germline CDR1 is SGHRS and CDR2 is YFSETQ. The CDR3 here is CASSLTGAAQPQHF. The CDR3 DNA follows: TGCGCCAGCAGCTTGACAGGGGCGGCACAGCCCCAGCATTTT.

The chain couples TRBV27 to TRBJ2-7; TRBD2 matches 7 bases. The CDR3 is 14 amino acids. V shed 8 bases and J 2 bases; nucleotides not matched to a gene: 9. Germline CDR1 MNHEY, CDR2 SMNVEV (reference sequence). CDR3 coding DNA: TGTGCCAGCTATGGGGCTAGCGGTACCTACGAGCAGTACTTC. It translates to CASYGASGTYEQYF.

The table lists this clone with a count of one. The gene calls are TRBV30 and TRBJ1-5; D is perhaps TRBD1 (6 bases). Germline V gene data show CDR1 as GTSNPN and CDR2 as SVGIG (reference sequence). V lost 3 bases and J lost 4, with 7 bases in between. The CDR3 spans 12 residues. The DNA for the CDR3 is TGTGCCTGGAGGCAGGGGAATCAGCCCCAGCATTTT. Amino acid sequence: CAWRQGNQPQHF. Variable domain in full (rest from reference TRBV30 and TRBJ1-5): SQTIHQWPATLVQPVGSPLSLECTVEGTSNPNLYWYRQAAGRGLQLLFYSVGIGQISSEVPQNLSASRPQDRQFILSSKKLLLSDSGFYLCAWRQGNQPQHFGDGTRLSIL.

The chain combines TRBV7-9 with TRBJ2-7; weak D call: TRBD1 (6 bases). The CDR3 consists of 14 residues. Germline values: CDR1 SEHNR, CDR2 FQNEAQ (reference sequence). Trimming pared 5 bases from V and 5 bases from J, leaving 16 bases between. The CDR3 reads CASSPSGRGNEQYF. The CDR3 DNA reads TGTGCCAGCAGCCCAAGCGGCAGGGGAAACGAGCAGTACTTC.

The rearrangement joins TRBV11-2 to TRBJ1-1; 8 bases map to TRBD1. The CDR3 loop spans 15 amino acids. Trimming at V came to 0 bases and at J to 2 bases, leaving 2 bases not matched to a gene. The germline CDR1 and CDR2 sequences are SGHAT and FQNNGV. The CDR3 loop is CASSLEGQVNTEAFF. The CDR3 region has the DNA TGTGCCAGCAGCTTAGAGGGACAGGTTAACACTGAAGCTTTCTTT.

The chain employs TRBV4-3 and TRBJ2-3; unclear D gene. This CDR3 has 15 amino acids. V dropped 0 bases and J dropped 6 bases, with 13 bases sitting between them. Germline CDR1 reads LGHNA; CDR2 reads YSLEER. The CDR3 DNA sequence: TGCGCCAGCAGCCAAGACCCTAGAGCTGAGGATACGCAGTATTTT. Its protein product is CASSQDPRAEDTQYF.

The chain employs TRBV7-8 and TRBJ2-5; D unclear. V was shortened by 2 bases and J by 7 bases, with 11 bases between the two germline ends. The germline gives CDR1 SGHVS, CDR2 FQNEAQ. This CDR3 comprises 13 residues. The CDR3 region has the DNA TGTGCCAGCAGCTTAAGACCGTCAGGGACCCAGTACTTC. Translation gives CASSLRPSGTQYF. Full variable domain (rest looked up from reference TRBV7-8 and TRBJ2-5): GAGVSQSPRYKVAKRGQDVALRCDPISGHVSLFWYQQALGQGPEFLTYFQNEAQLDKSGLPSDRFFAERPEGSVSTLKIQRTQQEDSAVYLCASSLRPSGTQYFGPGTRLLVL.

The DNA for the CDR3 is TGCAGTGCCAGACTAGCGCCCATAGTTTACTTC. As protein: CSARLAPIVYF. The V and J genes are TRBV20-1 and TRBJ2-4; 8 positions match TRBD2. J was trimmed by 16 bases and V by 6 bases; bases with no gene match: 11. The germline V gene encodes CDR1 DFQATT and CDR2 SNEGSKA (reference sequence). The CDR3 runs 11 residues.

This clone appeared a few times. This chain joins TRBV5-4 and TRBJ2-1; D perhaps matches TRBD2 (6 bases). Trimming shortened V by 4 bases and J by 15 bases, and 17 bases separated the two germline ends. Germline-derived CDR1 and CDR2 are SGHNT and YYREEE (reference sequence). This CDR3 is 12 amino acids long. DNA of the CDR3: TGTGCCAGCAGCCCCGGGACTTCAATTTTGTTCTTC. It encodes CASSPGTSILFF. Based on the CDR3 plus reference TRBV5-4 and TRBJ2-1, the full variable domain is ETGVTQSPTHLIKTRGQQVTLRCSSQSGHNTVSWYQQALGQGPQFIFQYYREEENGRGNFPPRFSGLQFPNYSSELNVNALELDDSALYLCASSPGTSILFFGPGTRLTVL.

This clone was picked up a small number of times. This chain links TRBV6-5 with TRBJ2-1, with TRBD2 matching 8 bases. In germline, CDR1 is MNHEY, CDR2 SVGAGI. The CDR3 loop spans 16 amino acids. The ends lost 2 bases at V and 1 base at J; junction bases unmatched: 4. CDR3 nucleotide sequence: TGTGCCAGCAGTTACCAAGCGGGAGCGTCCTACAATGAGCAGTTCTTC. This translates into CASSYQAGASYNEQFF.

The chain combines TRBV2 with TRBJ1-2; weak D call: TRBD1 (5 bases). This CDR3 region has 13 residues. Germline V lookup: CDR1 SNHLY, CDR2 FYNNEI. Trimming shortened V by 8 bases and J by 4 bases, and 14 bases separated the two germline ends. The CDR3 loop is CASSISDSYGYTF. The CDR3 nucleotides read TGTGCCAGCTCTATTAGTGACAGCTATGGCTACACCTTC.

Written as DNA, the CDR3 is TGTGCCAGCAGTTCGGCTAGCCATCGGAACGAGCAGTACTTC. It translates to CASSSASHRNEQYF. V is TRBV27 and J is TRBJ2-5; possibly TRBD2 for D (5 bases). The tail of the sequence fits TRBJ2-7 better, so the J call may be wrong. Germline CDR1 and CDR2: MNHEY and SMNVEV (reference sequence). The CDR3 consists of 14 residues.

The rearrangement uses TRBV5-4 and TRBJ1-3, with 11 bases that match TRBD1. Germline CDR1 reads SGHNT; CDR2 reads YYREEE (reference sequence). The trim removed 3 bases at V and 2 bases at J, leaving 4 bases unmatched. CDR3 length equals 16 residues. DNA of the CDR3: TGTGCCAGCAGCTCCCCGGGACAGGGGGCTGGAAACACCATATATTTT. This sequence encodes CASSSPGQGAGNTIYF.

This chain connects TRBV6-1 to TRBJ2-5, with D possibly being TRBD2 (5 bases). The CDR3 loop spans 14 amino acids. The germline V gene encodes CDR1 MNHNS and CDR2 SASEGT. The V end was cut by 7 bases, the J end by 10 bases, with 22 bases between. The CDR3 coding sequence is TGTGCCAGCACCCACATGGTAGGGTTTGAGGGCCAGTACTTC. Protein product: CASTHMVGFEGQYF.

The gene calls are TRBV6-6 and TRBJ2-1, with a weak D call TRBD1 (5 bases). Per germline, CDR1 MNHNY and CDR2 SVGAGI (reference sequence). V was shortened by 7 bases and J by 8 bases, with 15 bases between the two germline ends. CDR3 length: 13 amino acids. Written as DNA, the CDR3 is TGTGCCAGCATCCAGGGCCTAGGCGATGAGCAGTTCTTC. It is translated as CASIQGLGDEQFF.

This clone was seen only a few times. V is TRBV19 and J is TRBJ2-2, with 10 bases aligning to TRBD2. J lost 6 bases, V lost 2 bases, and 3 bases had no gene match. This CDR3 region has 15 residues. Germline lookup yields CDR1 LNHDA and CDR2 SQIVND (reference sequence). CDR3 loop: CASSISSGSAGELFF. Here the CDR3 DNA reads TGTGCCAGTAGTATATCTAGCGGGAGTGCCGGGGAGCTGTTTTTT.

The V and J genes are TRBV28 and TRBJ1-2, with TRBD1 as a possible D gene (5 bases). This CDR3 comprises 14 residues. Germline CDR1 is MDHEN and CDR2 is SYDVKM. The CDR3, as DNA: TGTGCTACCAGGGTCCCTCAACTTAACTATGGCTACACCTTC. Residues: CATRVPQLNYGYTF.

The chain has TRBV5-1 and TRBJ2-7, with 9 nucleotides matching TRBD2. The germline V gene has CDR1 SGHRS and CDR2 YFSETQ. The junction had 1 base not matched to a gene; V was cut back by 2 bases and J by 1 base. This CDR3 spans 14 amino acids. Written as DNA, the CDR3 is TGCGCCAGCAGCTTTAGCGGGAGTTCCTACGAGCAGTACTTC. Translated, it gives CASSFSGSSYEQYF.

V and J are TRBV10-3 and TRBJ2-5, with 8 bases identical to TRBD1. TRBJ2-7 explains the end of the DNA better; the J call may be wrong. This CDR3 is built from 12 residues. CDR1 and CDR2 from the germline V gene are ENHRY and SYGVKD. Here the CDR3 reads CAIGTGPLEQYF. The CDR3 region has the DNA TGTGCCATCGGGACAGGACCCCTCGAGCAGTACTTC.

This clone has a handful of counts. CDR3 DNA sequence: TGCGCCAGCAGCCAAGCGCGACTAAGCACAGATACGCAGTATTTT. It specifies CASSQARLSTDTQYF. The chain uses TRBV4-3 and TRBJ2-3; a possible D gene is TRBD2 (5 bases). The germline V and J ends were trimmed by 1 base and 0 bases, with 8 bases remaining between them. The germline V gene has CDR1 LGHNA and CDR2 YSLEER. This CDR3 is built from 15 residues.

The table lists this clone with a few counts. V and J are TRBV28 and TRBJ2-1; perhaps TRBD2 as D (7 bases). The CDR3 sequence is 16 residues long. V lost 5 bases and J 0 bases, leaving 14 bases between the germline ends. The germline CDR1 and CDR2 sequences are MDHEN and SYDVKM. CDR3 coding DNA: TGTGCCAGCAGTGGGGGGGGCTATAGCTCCTACAATGAGCAGTTCTTC. Translating gives CASSGGGYSSYNEQFF.

CDR3 sequence (DNA): TGTGCCAGCAGCTCAAATATTCGGACTGAAGCTTTCTTT. Translated: CASSSNIRTEAFF. The genes are TRBV7-2 and TRBJ1-1, with no clear D. The CDR3 has 13 residues. The germline V gene encodes CDR1 SGHTA and CDR2 FQGNSA. V was trimmed by 4 bases and J by 5 bases, leaving 11 bases between them.